This T cell receptor (beta chain) was recovered during a study of STAT3 mutations in large granular lymphocyte leukemia. CDR3 length: 15 residues. V lost 4 bases, J lost 3 bases, and 13 bases lay in between. In germline, CDR1 is MNHEY, CDR2 SVGAGI. General study points: Every T-LGLL patient had at least one immunodominant TCRbeta clonotype. Samples missed the first appearance of the clone.

On this clone itself: Its antigen is unknown.

Each sample's TCRbeta library yielded on average around 40,000 productive templates. Only in-frame clones appear in the TCRdb table, and some are missing; sequencing was by immunoSEQ multiplex PCR. The sample lists over 30,000 clones; about 88% were seen once. Sequences were obtained from PBMCs. This chain links TRBV6-5 with TRBJ2-4; D gene ambiguous. This receptor was identified in a human donor with T large granular lymphocyte leukemia. Some clones in this sample may be carry-over from other donors' samples. CDR3 sequence reads: CASSSARLFKNIQYF. The CDR3 region has the DNA TGTGCCAGCAGTTCGGCGCGGCTCTTCAAAAACATTCAGTACTTC.